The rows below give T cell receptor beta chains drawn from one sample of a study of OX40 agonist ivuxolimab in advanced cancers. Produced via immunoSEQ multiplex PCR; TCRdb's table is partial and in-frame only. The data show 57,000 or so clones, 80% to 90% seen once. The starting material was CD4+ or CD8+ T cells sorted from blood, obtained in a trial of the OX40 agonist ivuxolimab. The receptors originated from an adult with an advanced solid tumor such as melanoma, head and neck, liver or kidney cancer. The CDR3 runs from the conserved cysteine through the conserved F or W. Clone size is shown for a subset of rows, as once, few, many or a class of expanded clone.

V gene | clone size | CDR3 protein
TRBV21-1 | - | CASSNKGVSITGEQYF
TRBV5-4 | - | CASSQDNYEQYF
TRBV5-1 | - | CASSSTGPSTDTQYF
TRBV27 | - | CASSYQRGGTDTQYF
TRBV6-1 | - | CASSEAPDNSYEQYF
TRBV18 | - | CASSPRGDTGELFF
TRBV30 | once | CAWSPLGEQFF
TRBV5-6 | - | CASSRTGTEFSGANVLTF
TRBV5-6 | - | CASNPRTGLNSPLHF
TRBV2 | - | CASSPVPYGNQPQHF
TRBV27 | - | CASSFGPPSSYNEQFF
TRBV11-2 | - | CASSRTRGSDTQYF
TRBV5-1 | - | CASSLQGSYEQYF
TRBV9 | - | CASSVTGSSGNTIYF
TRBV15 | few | CATSPDDRGHGYTF
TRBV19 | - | CASSISAANQPQHF
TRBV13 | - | CASSEAARFTEAFF
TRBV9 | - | CASSVSEQETQYF
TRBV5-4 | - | CASSPTPGGSGNTIYF
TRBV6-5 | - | CASTDRDRGTDTQYF
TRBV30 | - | CAWYSSRDTEAFF
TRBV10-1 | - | CASSESGTANTGELFF
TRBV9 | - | CASSVDPREKLFF
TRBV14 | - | CASSQRWGGRPSGNTIYF
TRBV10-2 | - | CASSEVIQWTSSTDTQYF
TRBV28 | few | CASIGTGGNQPQHF
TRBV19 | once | CASTAGHTNTEAFF
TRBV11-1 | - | CASSLGGASLYNEQFF
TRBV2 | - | CASSEYGVLPETQYF
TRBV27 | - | CASSLYGDTEAFF
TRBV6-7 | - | CASRPSGANVLTF
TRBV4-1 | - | CASSLGGTGSLGYTF
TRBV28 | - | CACGAANTGELFF
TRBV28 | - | CASSLHGTGNTIYF
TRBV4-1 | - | CASSQVSGGNNEQFF
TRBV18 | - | CASSPLAGAEQYF